This T cell receptor (beta chain) was observed in a study of blood T cell repertoires in COVID-19. Study overall: From the United States, Italy and Spain came samples of acute and convalescent COVID-19. In each case, the material was cDNA or gDNA derived from T cells, B-cell-depleted T cells, or PBMCs.

This CDR3 is built from 18 residues. V was pared by 0 bases and J by 1 base, with 8 bases of the junction left unmatched. Germline V gives CDR1 SGDLS, CDR2 YYNGEE. Per the study methods: For nucleated cells, counts were estimated from reference gene primer amplification. Measured with immunoSEQ multiplex PCR; TCRdb has only the in-frame clones, and not every one. V, J and clone size derive from that table, while D and trimming were established from the DNA sequence. The sample has approximately 100,000 clones; roughly nine tenths are singletons. This sequence originates from a man aged 45 to 65 with acute or convalescent COVID-19. The sample consisted of peripheral blood. The genes are TRBV9 and TRBJ2-2; 8 nucleotides line up with TRBD1. The CDR3 DNA is TGTGCCAGCAGCGTAGGAGGGGACAGGTTTTTGAACACCGGGGAGCTGTTTTTT. This gives the protein CASSVGGDRFLNTGELFF.